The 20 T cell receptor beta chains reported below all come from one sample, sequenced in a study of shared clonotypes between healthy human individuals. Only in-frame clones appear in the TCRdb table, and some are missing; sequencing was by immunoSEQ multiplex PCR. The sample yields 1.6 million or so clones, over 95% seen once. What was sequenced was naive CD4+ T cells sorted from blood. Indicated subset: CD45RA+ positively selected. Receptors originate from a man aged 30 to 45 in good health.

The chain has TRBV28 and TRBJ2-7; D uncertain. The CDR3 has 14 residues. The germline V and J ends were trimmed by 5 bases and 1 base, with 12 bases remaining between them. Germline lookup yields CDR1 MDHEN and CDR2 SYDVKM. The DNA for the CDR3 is TGTGCCAGCAGTGGTCCACTCGATTCCTACGAGCAGTACTTC. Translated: CASSGPLDSYEQYF.

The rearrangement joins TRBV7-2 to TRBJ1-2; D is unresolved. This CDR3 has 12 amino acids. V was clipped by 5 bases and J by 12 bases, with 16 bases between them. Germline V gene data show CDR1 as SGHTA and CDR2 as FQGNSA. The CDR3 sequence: CASSRGPGKHTF. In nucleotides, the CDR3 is TGTGCCAGCAGCCGTGGACCCGGGAAACACACCTTC.

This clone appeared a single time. Written as DNA, the CDR3 is TGCGCCAGCAGCCAGGTCGGTGGGACTGAAGCTTTCTTT. It encodes CASSQVGGTEAFF. The chain has TRBV4-1 and TRBJ1-1; D remains ambiguous. The CDR3 sequence is 13 residues long. CDR1 is MGHRA, CDR2 YSYEKL, per germline. Trimming removed 3 bases from V and 5 bases from J, with 10 bases in between.

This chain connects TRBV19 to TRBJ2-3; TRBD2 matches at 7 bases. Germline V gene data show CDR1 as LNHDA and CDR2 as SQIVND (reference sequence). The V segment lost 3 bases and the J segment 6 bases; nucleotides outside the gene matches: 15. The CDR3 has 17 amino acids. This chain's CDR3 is CASSMSAGVGVVDTQYF. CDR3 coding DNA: TGTGCCAGTAGTATGTCGGCGGGAGTGGGGGTAGTCGATACGCAGTATTTT.

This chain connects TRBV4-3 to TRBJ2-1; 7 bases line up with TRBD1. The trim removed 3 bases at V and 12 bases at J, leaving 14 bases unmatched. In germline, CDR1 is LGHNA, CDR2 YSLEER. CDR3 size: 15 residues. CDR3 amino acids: CASSQDRQGGMRQFF. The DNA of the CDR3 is TGCGCCAGCAGCCAGGACCGACAGGGTGGGATGAGGCAGTTCTTC.

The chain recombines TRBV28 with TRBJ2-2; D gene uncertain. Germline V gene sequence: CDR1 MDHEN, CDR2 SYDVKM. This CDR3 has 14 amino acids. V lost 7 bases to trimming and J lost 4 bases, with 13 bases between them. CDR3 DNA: TGTGCCAGCACGTTTATCGGTTCCACCGGGGAGCTGTTTTTT. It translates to CASTFIGSTGELFF.

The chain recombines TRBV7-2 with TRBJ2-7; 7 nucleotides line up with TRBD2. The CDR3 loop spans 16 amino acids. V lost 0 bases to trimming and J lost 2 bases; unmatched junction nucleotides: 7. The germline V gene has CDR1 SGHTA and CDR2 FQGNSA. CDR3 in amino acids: CASSLAWSSGTYEQYF. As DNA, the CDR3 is TGTGCCAGCAGCTTAGCGTGGTCTAGCGGAACCTACGAGCAGTACTTC.

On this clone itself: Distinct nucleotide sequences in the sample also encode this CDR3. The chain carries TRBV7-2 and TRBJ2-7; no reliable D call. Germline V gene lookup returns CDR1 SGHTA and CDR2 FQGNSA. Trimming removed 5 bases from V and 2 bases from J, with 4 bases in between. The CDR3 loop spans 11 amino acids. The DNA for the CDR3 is TGTGCCAGCAGCCCCGCCTACGAGCAGTACTTC. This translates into CASSPAYEQYF.

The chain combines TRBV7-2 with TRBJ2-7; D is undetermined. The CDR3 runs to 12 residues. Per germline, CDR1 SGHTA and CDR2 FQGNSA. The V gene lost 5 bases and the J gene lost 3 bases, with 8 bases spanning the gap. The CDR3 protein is CASSLMSYEQYF. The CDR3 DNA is TGTGCCAGCAGCCTAATGAGCTACGAGCAGTACTTC.

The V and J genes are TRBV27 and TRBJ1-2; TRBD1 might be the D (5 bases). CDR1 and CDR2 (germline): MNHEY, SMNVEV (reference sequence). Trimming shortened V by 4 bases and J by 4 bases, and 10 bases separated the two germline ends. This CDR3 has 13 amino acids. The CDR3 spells CASSSGTAYGYTF. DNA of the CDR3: TGTGCCAGCAGTTCCGGGACGGCCTATGGCTACACCTTC.

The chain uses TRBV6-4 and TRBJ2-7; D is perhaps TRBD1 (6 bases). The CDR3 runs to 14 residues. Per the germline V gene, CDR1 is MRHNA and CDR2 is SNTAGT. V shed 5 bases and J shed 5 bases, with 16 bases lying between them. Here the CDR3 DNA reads TGTGCCAGCAGTAAGGAAACAGGGAGTAACGAGCAGTACTTC. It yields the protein CASSKETGSNEQYF.

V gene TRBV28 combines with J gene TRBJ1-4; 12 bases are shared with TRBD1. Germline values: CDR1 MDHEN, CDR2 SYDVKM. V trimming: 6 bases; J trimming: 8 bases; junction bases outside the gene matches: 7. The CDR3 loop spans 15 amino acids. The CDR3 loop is CASRGQGAGEEKLFF. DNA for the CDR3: TGTGCCAGCAGGGGACAGGGGGCAGGGGAGGAAAAACTGTTTTTT.

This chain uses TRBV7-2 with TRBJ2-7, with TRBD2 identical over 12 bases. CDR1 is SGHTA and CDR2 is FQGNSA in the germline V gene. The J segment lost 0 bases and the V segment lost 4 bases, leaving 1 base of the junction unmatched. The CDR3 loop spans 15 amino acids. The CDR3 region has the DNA TGTGCCAGCAGCTCGACTAGCGGGAGCTCCTACGAGCAGTACTTC. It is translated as CASSSTSGSSYEQYF.

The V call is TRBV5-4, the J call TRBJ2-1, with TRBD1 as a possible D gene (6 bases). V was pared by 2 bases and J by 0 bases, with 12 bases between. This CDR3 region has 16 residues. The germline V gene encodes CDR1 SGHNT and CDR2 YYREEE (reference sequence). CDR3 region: CASSFSGALSYNEQFF. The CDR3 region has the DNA TGTGCCAGCAGCTTTTCAGGGGCCCTCTCCTACAATGAGCAGTTCTTC.

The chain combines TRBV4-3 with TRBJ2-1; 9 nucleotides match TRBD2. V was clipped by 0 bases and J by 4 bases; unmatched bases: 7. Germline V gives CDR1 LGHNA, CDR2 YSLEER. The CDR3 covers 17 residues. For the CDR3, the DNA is TGCGCCAGCAGCCAAGAAGGGGCGGGAGGGCCTTACAATGAGCAGTTCTTC. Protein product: CASSQEGAGGPYNEQFF.

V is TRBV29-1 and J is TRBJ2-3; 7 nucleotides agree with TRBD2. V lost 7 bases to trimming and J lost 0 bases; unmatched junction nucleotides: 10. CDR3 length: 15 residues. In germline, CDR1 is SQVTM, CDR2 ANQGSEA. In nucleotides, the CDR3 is TGCAGCGCCCCCCCGGCTAGCGGTAGCACAGATACGCAGTATTTT. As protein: CSAPPASGSTDTQYF.

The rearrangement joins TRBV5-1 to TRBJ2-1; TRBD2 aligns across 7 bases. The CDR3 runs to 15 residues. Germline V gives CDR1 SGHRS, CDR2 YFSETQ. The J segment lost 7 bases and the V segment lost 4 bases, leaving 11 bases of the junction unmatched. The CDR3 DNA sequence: TGCGCCAGCAGCCCGCAATTAGCGGGTATAAATGAGCAGTTCTTC. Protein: CASSPQLAGINEQFF.

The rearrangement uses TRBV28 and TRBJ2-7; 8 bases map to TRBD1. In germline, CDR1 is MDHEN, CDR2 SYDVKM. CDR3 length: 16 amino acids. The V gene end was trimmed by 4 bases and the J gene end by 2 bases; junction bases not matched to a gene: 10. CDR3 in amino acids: CASSWQGAPIAYEQYF. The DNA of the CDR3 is TGTGCCAGCAGTTGGCAGGGGGCCCCAATAGCCTACGAGCAGTACTTC.

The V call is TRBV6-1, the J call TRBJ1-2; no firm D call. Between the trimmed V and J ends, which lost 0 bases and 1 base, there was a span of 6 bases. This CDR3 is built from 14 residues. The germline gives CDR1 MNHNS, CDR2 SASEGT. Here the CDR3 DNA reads TGTGCCAGCAGTGAAGCTCTCCGTAACTATGGCTACACCTTC. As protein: CASSEALRNYGYTF.

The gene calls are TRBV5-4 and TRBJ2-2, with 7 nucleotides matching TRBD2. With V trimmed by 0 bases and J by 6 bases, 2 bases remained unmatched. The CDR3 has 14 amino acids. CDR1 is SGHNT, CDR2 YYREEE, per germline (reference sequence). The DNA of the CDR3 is TGTGCCAGCAGCTTGGATGCGGGAGCCGGGGAGCTGTTTTTT. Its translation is CASSLDAGAGELFF.